These 21 T cell receptor beta chains came from one sample sequenced in a study of T cell changes during pregnancy in multiple sclerosis. Sequencing was performed with immunoSEQ multiplex PCR; in TCRdb, only in-frame clones are kept and a portion is missing. Seen here are 50,000 or so clones, approximately 94% observed once, and the top ten hold around 0.4%. The specimen comprised CD4+ T cells from peripheral blood mononuclear cells, sampled before pregnancy. These receptors were collected from a female donor with multiple sclerosis, enrolled in a pregnancy study.

This clone was counted a single time. The V and J genes are TRBV18 and TRBJ1-1, with a weak D call TRBD1 (5 bases). Germline V CDR1 and CDR2: KGHSH, LQKENI. Trimming shortened V by 2 bases and J by 4 bases, and 11 bases separated the two germline ends. The CDR3 loop spans 14 amino acids. For the CDR3, the DNA is TGTGCCAGCTCACCAGACAGTTTGGTCACTGAAGCTTTCTTT. Translation: CASSPDSLVTEAFF.

This chain uses TRBV27 with TRBJ2-1, with TRBD1 identical over 10 bases. The CDR3 has 17 amino acids. J lost 7 bases, V lost 4 bases, and 13 bases had no gene match. Germline CDR1 reads MNHEY; CDR2 reads SMNVEV (reference sequence). CDR3 sequence (DNA): TGTGCCAGCAGTTCAGTACTAGGGGGGGGACAGGGGAATGAGCAGTTCTTC. It specifies CASSSVLGGGQGNEQFF.

The rearrangement joins TRBV11-2 to TRBJ2-3; 11 bases align to TRBD2. The CDR3 consists of 17 residues. CDR1 and CDR2 from the germline V gene are SGHAT and FQNNGV. J was trimmed by 1 base and V by 5 bases; bases with no gene match: 8. CDR3 sequence (DNA): TGTGCCAGCAGCGGACGAAAGGGACTAGCGGGCACAGATACGCAGTATTTT. Amino acid sequence: CASSGRKGLAGTDTQYF.

This clone was observed a single time. The chain has TRBV7-9 and TRBJ2-2; tentatively, D is TRBD2 (6 bases). Germline CDR1 is SEHNR and CDR2 is FQNEAQ (reference sequence). The CDR3 is made up of 16 amino acids. With 2 bases removed from V and 4 bases from J, the gap between germline ends came to 14 bases. The CDR3 protein is CASSLIGGGTTGELFF. CDR3 nucleotide sequence: TGTGCCAGCAGCTTAATCGGGGGAGGAACCACCGGGGAGCTGTTTTTT.

The chain recombines TRBV30 with TRBJ2-7; possible D gene TRBD1, 5 bases. CDR1 and CDR2 (germline): GTSNPN, SVGIG (reference sequence). CDR3 size: 15 residues. Between the trimmed V and J ends, which lost 0 bases and 2 bases, there was a span of 14 bases. CDR3 DNA sequence: TGTGCCTGGAGTGTACTGGGGCTGAGGACCTACGAGCAGTACTTC. Protein sequence: CAWSVLGLRTYEQYF.

There are a few counts of this clone. This rearrangement joins TRBV27 to TRBJ1-1; unclear D gene. The ends were cut back, 2 bases at V and 1 base at J, with 8 bases in the middle. This CDR3 is 14 amino acids long. Germline V gene data show CDR1 as MNHEY and CDR2 as SMNVEV (reference sequence). CDR3 bases: TGTGCCAGCAGTTTAAAGAGATCGAACACTGAAGCTTTCTTT. Its protein product is CASSLKRSNTEAFF.

The chain couples TRBV27 to TRBJ2-7; 8 bases line up with TRBD1. With V trimmed by 4 bases and J by 7 bases, 6 bases remained unmatched. Germline V lookup: CDR1 MNHEY, CDR2 SMNVEV (reference sequence). This CDR3 has 13 amino acids. The CDR3 sequence is CASSWQGAREQYF. The CDR3, as DNA: TGTGCCAGCAGTTGGCAGGGGGCGCGGGAGCAGTACTTC.

This clone was counted once. The chain employs TRBV6-1 and TRBJ2-5; D might be TRBD1 (5 bases). This CDR3 has 14 amino acids. V lost 5 bases and J lost 2, with 12 bases in between. Germline CDR1 MNHNS, CDR2 SASEGT. The CDR3 here is CASSITRTQETQYF. Here the CDR3 DNA reads TGTGCCAGCAGTATTACACGGACACAAGAGACCCAGTACTTC.

The J gene is TRBJ1-3, the V gene TRBV6-1; D not certain. There are 14 residues in the CDR3. Between the trimmed V and J ends, which lost 3 bases and 0 bases, there was a span of 6 bases. The germline V gene has CDR1 MNHNS and CDR2 SASEGT. CDR3: CASSETISGNTIYF. In DNA form, the CDR3 reads TGTGCCAGCAGTGAGACAATCTCTGGAAACACCATATATTTT.

V and J are TRBV7-9 and TRBJ1-3; tentative D call: TRBD1 (5 bases). Trimming removed 3 bases from V and 3 bases from J, with 12 bases in between. CDR1 and CDR2 from the germline V gene are SEHNR and FQNEAQ (reference sequence). This CDR3 contains 15 residues. For the CDR3, the DNA is TGTGCCAGCAGCTTTCAGGGAGGAGGTGGAAACACCATATATTTT. Translating it yields CASSFQGGGGNTIYF.

The chain joins TRBV7-3 to TRBJ2-3, with 8 bases identical to TRBD2. CDR3 size: 14 residues. Germline loops: CDR1 SGHTA, CDR2 FQGTGA. The J segment lost 1 base and the V segment lost 5 bases, leaving 2 bases of the junction unmatched. The CDR3 reads CASSPTSGTDTQYF. CDR3 nucleotides: TGTGCCAGCAGCCCGACTAGCGGCACAGATACGCAGTATTTT. The complete variable domain, with remaining parts taken from reference TRBV7-3 and TRBJ2-3, reads GAGVSQTPSNKVTEKGKYVELRCDPISGHTALYWYRQSLGQGPEFLIYFQGTGAADDSGLPNDRFFAVRPEGSVSTLKIQRTERGDSAVYLCASSPTSGTDTQYFGPGTRLTVL.

DNA of the CDR3: TGTGCCAGCAGTTTATCAGGGGCAGAGACCCAGTACTTC. The encoded protein is CASSLSGAETQYF. The V call is TRBV28, the J call TRBJ2-5; D possibly corresponds to TRBD1 (6 bases). The germline V and J ends were trimmed by 1 base and 4 bases, with 7 bases remaining between them. The CDR3 has 13 amino acids. In germline, CDR1 is MDHEN, CDR2 SYDVKM. The full variable domain, completed using reference TRBV28 and TRBJ2-5, is DVKVTQSSRYLVKRTGEKVFLECVQDMDHENMFWYRQDPGLGLRLIYFSYDVKMKEKGDIPEGYSVSREKKERFSLILESASTNQTSMYLCASSLSGAETQYFGPGTRLLVL.

This clone was seen a few times. As DNA, the CDR3 is TGTGCCAGCAGTCTCGCATGGGGGGCTGAAGCTTTCTTT. This translates into CASSLAWGAEAFF. This chain links TRBV28 with TRBJ1-1; D is possibly TRBD1 (5 bases). From germline, CDR1 is MDHEN and CDR2 SYDVKM. The ends were cut back, 5 bases at V and 6 bases at J, with 13 bases in the middle. The CDR3 contains 13 residues.

The V call is TRBV5-1, the J call TRBJ2-1; 10 bases line up with TRBD2. This CDR3 region has 17 residues. The V gene's germline CDR1 is SGHRS and CDR2 YFSETQ. With V trimmed by 3 bases and J by 5 bases, 11 bases remained unmatched. The CDR3 DNA follows: TGCGCCAGCAGCTCGGACATCGGACTAGCGGCCCACAATGAGCAGTTCTTC. This gives the protein CASSSDIGLAAHNEQFF.

The rearrangement joins TRBV5-1 to TRBJ2-5; 7 nucleotides agree with TRBD1. Germline assignment: CDR1 SGHRS and CDR2 YFSETQ. J lost 2 bases, V lost 5 bases, and 9 bases had no gene match. The CDR3 has 15 amino acids. CDR3 DNA sequence: TGCGCCAGCAGGGCAAGGGCAGGGGGTCAAGAGACCCAGTACTTC. Residues: CASRARAGGQETQYF.

The chain is built from TRBV4-3 and TRBJ2-2; TRBD2 is a possible D gene (5 bases). Trimming took 2 bases from V and 4 from J, leaving 14 bases between them. Germline CDR1 LGHNA, CDR2 YSLEER. This CDR3 spans 16 amino acids. The CDR3 protein is CASSQLAQRSTGELFF. In DNA, the CDR3 is TGCGCCAGCAGCCAACTAGCTCAGAGGTCCACCGGGGAGCTGTTTTTT.

This chain uses TRBV30 with TRBJ1-5, with 9 bases lining up with TRBD1. The CDR3 has 14 amino acids. The V gene end was trimmed by 1 base and the J gene end by 7 bases; junction bases not matched to a gene: 5. Germline V gene lookup returns CDR1 GTSNPN and CDR2 SVGIG (reference sequence). The CDR3 protein is CAWSGTGGGQPQHF. The CDR3 DNA sequence: TGTGCCTGGAGTGGCACAGGGGGCGGACAGCCCCAGCATTTT. The complete variable domain, with remaining parts taken from reference TRBV30 and TRBJ1-5, reads SQTIHQWPATLVQPVGSPLSLECTVEGTSNPNLYWYRQAAGRGLQLLFYSVGIGQISSEVPQNLSASRPQDRQFILSSKKLLLSDSGFYLCAWSGTGGGQPQHFGDGTRLSIL.

V and J are TRBV4-1 and TRBJ2-1; D remains ambiguous. Germline CDR1 is MGHRA and CDR2 is YSYEKL. V shed 2 bases and J shed 8 bases, with 10 bases lying between them. This CDR3 is built from 13 residues. CDR3 amino acids: CASSQPGPDEQFF. The CDR3 DNA sequence: TGCGCCAGCAGCCAACCTGGGCCCGATGAGCAGTTCTTC.

The table lists this clone with a count of one. V usage is TRBV6-1 and J usage is TRBJ2-1, with 8 bases identical to TRBD2. Trimming took 0 bases from V and 6 from J; bases not matched to a gene: 7. The germline V gene has CDR1 MNHNS and CDR2 SASEGT. CDR3 size: 16 residues. CDR3 amino acids: CASSEAPFGGGNEQFF. CDR3 nucleotides: TGTGCCAGCAGTGAAGCTCCGTTCGGGGGGGGCAATGAGCAGTTCTTC.

The CDR3 protein is CASSPNSGEQFF. The CDR3 bases are TGTGCCAGCTCACCGAACAGCGGTGAGCAGTTCTTC. This sequence joins TRBV18 and TRBJ2-1; D may be TRBD2 (5 bases). CDR3 length: 12 amino acids. The germline V gene encodes CDR1 KGHSH and CDR2 LQKENI. The V gene lost 3 bases and the J gene lost 9 bases, with 9 bases spanning the gap.

V is TRBV7-9 and J is TRBJ2-3; D unresolved. Per the germline V gene, CDR1 is SEHNR and CDR2 is FQNEAQ (reference sequence). V was cut by 4 bases and J by 4 bases, with 6 bases left in between. The CDR3 consists of 12 residues. As DNA, the CDR3 is TGTGCCAGCAGCTCCGTCTCAGATACGCAGTATTTT. This gives the protein CASSSVSDTQYF.